This section outlines one TCR beta chain sequence together with its context. Its target is unknown. The data are from a study of T cells after yellow fever vaccination. Making TCR cDNA involved 5'RACE template switching, which added UMIs and a universal primer site. TCRdb re-derived calls from the 5' RACE reads in MiXCR, one entry per CDR3 protein. The repertoire includes some 340,000 distinct CDR3 sequences, approximately 12% of them detected once, and about 3.3% sits in the top ten. General observations from the study: Clonotypes found in both CD4 and CD8 compartments made up a small share. Most primary-vaccination clones reappeared after the booster (approximately 96% CD4, 88% CD8).

This TCR derives from a man younger than 35 who received the YFV17D yellow fever vaccine. The sample here was CD4+ T cells sorted from PBMCs, taken 45 days after the yellow fever booster vaccination.

DNA of the CDR3: TGTGCCAGTAGTCCAAAAGGGACAGGCATTCAGTACTTC. Translation: CASSPKGTGIQYF. V and J are TRBV19 and TRBJ2-4; TRBD1 agrees at 8 bases. Germline V gene lookup returns CDR1 LNHDA and CDR2 SQIVND (reference sequence). With V trimmed by 5 bases and J by 9 bases, 6 bases remained unmatched. The CDR3 consists of 13 residues.